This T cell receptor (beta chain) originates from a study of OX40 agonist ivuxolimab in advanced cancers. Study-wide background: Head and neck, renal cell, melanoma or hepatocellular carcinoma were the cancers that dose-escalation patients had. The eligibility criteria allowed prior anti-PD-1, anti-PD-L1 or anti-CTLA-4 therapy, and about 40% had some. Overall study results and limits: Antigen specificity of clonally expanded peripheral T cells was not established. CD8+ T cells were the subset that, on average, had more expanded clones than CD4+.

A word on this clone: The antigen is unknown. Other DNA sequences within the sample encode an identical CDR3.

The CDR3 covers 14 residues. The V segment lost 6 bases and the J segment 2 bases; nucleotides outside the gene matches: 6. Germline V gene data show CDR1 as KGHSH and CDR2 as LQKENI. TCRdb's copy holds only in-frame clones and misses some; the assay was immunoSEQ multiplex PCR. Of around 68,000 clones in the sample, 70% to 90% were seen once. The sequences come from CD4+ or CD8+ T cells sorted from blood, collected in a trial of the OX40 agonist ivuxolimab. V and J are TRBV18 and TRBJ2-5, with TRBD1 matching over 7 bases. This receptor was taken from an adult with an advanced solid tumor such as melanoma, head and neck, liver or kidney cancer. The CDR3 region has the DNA TGTGCCAGCTCTCCAACGACAGGGCAAGAGACCCAGTACTTC. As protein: CASSPTTGQETQYF. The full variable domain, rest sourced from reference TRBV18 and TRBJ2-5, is NAGVMQNPRHLVRRRGQEARLRCSPMKGHSHVYWYRQLPEEGLKFMVYLQKENIIDESGMPKERFSAEFPKEGPSILRIQQVVRGDSAAYFCASSPTTGQETQYFGPGTRLLVL.